What follows are 27 T cell receptor beta chains derived from one specimen sequenced in a study of cytomegalovirus exposure and HLA in healthy donors. Amplification used 60 Vbeta primers and 13 Jbeta primers. Only in-frame clones appear in the TCRdb table, and some are missing; sequencing was by immunoSEQ multiplex PCR. The table includes about 140,000 clones, approximately 80% detected once. Specimen: PBMCs. The receptors here all came from a male donor in good health and CMV-seronegative.

The CDR3 DNA reads as TGTGCCAGCAGTCCCCCGCACAGGGGAGGCGAGCAGTACTTC. Translated: CASSPPHRGGEQYF. The rearrangement joins TRBV28 to TRBJ2-7, with D maybe TRBD1 (7 bases). Germline V gene sequence: CDR1 MDHEN, CDR2 SYDVKM. V was cut by 5 bases and J by 6 bases, with 17 bases left in between. CDR3 length equals 14 residues.

The chain carries TRBV29-1 and TRBJ2-1, with D possibly TRBD1 on 6 matching bases. This CDR3 is built from 16 residues. Germline V gene lookup returns CDR1 SQVTM and CDR2 ANQGSEA. Trimming removed 0 bases from V and 0 bases from J, with 12 bases in between. The CDR3 DNA follows: TGCAGCGTTGAAGAAGGGATAGGGGGCTCCTACAATGAGCAGTTCTTC. Its translation: CSVEEGIGGSYNEQFF.

This chain uses TRBV7-2 with TRBJ2-2, with D perhaps matching TRBD2 (5 bases). The length of the CDR3 is 15 residues. Germline CDR1 SGHTA, CDR2 FQGNSA. V lost 5 bases to trimming and J lost 4 bases, with 14 bases between them. The CDR3 bases are TGTGCCAGCAGCCTGGGAGTTGGCTTCACCGGGGAGCTGTTTTTT. Its translation: CASSLGVGFTGELFF. Full variable domain (outside the CDR3, taken from reference TRBV7-2 and TRBJ2-2): GAGVSQSPSNKVTEKGKDVELRCDPISGHTALYWYRQSLGQGLEFLIYFQGNSAPDKSGLPSDRFSAERTGGSVSTLTIQRTQQEDSAVYLCASSLGVGFTGELFFGEGSRLTVL.

The CDR3, as DNA: TGTGCCAGCAGCCGTAGGGGGACTAGCGGCTACAATGAGCAGTTCTTC. This encodes CASSRRGTSGYNEQFF. The rearrangement links TRBV9 to TRBJ2-1; TRBD2 matches 11 bases. The CDR3 runs 16 residues. The germline CDR1 and CDR2 sequences are SGDLS and YYNGEE. Trimming took 4 bases from V and 3 from J; bases not matched to a gene: 6.

This clone showed up just once. The V call is TRBV11-2, the J call TRBJ2-1; possible D gene TRBD2, 5 bases. This CDR3 region has 15 residues. Per the germline V gene, CDR1 is SGHAT and CDR2 is FQNNGV. V lost 1 base, J lost 9 bases, and 16 bases lay in between. For the CDR3, the DNA is TGTGCCAGCAGCTTAGTGGTGGGAGTTGTGGTTGAGCAGTTCTTC. Amino acids: CASSLVVGVVVEQFF.

Of note for this clone: An end of the junction differs from the germline gene, which may be a read error. J is TRBJ1-2 and V is TRBV10-1, with D unclear. CDR1 is WNHNN and CDR2 is SYGVQD in the germline V gene (reference sequence). The CDR3 has 13 residues. The CDR3 is CASSPHTNSGYTF. CDR3 nucleotides: TGCGCCAGCAGTCCCCACACTAACTCTGGCTACACCTTC.

This clone was observed once. This chain joins TRBV2 and TRBJ2-1; D not certain. Per the germline V gene, CDR1 is SNHLY and CDR2 is FYNNEI. The length of the CDR3 is 13 residues. V lost 1 base and J 4 bases, leaving 5 bases between the germline ends. The CDR3 DNA is TGTGCCAGCAGTGAAGTCCCTTACAATGAGCAGTTCTTC. Translating gives CASSEVPYNEQFF.

The chain employs TRBV28 and TRBJ2-1; 7 bases are shared with TRBD2. The CDR3 length is 14 residues. The germline gives CDR1 MDHEN, CDR2 SYDVKM. This CDR3 is CASIWASGNNEQFF. The CDR3 DNA reads TGTGCGAGTATCTGGGCTAGCGGAAACAATGAGCAGTTCTTC.

The chain is built from TRBV27 and TRBJ2-1, with 14 nucleotides matching TRBD2. Germline loops: CDR1 MNHEY, CDR2 SMNVEV (reference sequence). This CDR3 comprises 17 residues. J gave up 3 bases and V 5 bases, and 6 bases lay outside the gene matches. The CDR3 sequence: CASSPGTSGSYYNEQFF. The CDR3 DNA is TGTGCCAGCAGTCCCGGGACTAGCGGGAGTTACTACAATGAGCAGTTCTTC.

The chain has TRBV2 and TRBJ2-7, with D perhaps TRBD2 (5 bases). Deletions cut 3 bases from V and 2 bases from J, with 11 bases between. The CDR3 consists of 14 residues. CDR1 and CDR2 (germline): SNHLY, FYNNEI. Here the CDR3 DNA reads TGTGCCAGCAGTGATGCCGGAGCGGCCTACGAGCAGTACTTC. Protein: CASSDAGAAYEQYF.

The chain is built from TRBV7-3 and TRBJ2-2, with 7 bases aligning to TRBD2. Germline V gives CDR1 SGHTA, CDR2 FQGTGA. J was trimmed by 8 bases and V by 5 bases; bases with no gene match: 8. The CDR3 is 14 residues long. The CDR3: CASSPWTSTGELFF. CDR3 in DNA: TGTGCCAGCAGCCCATGGACTAGTACTGGGGAGCTGTTTTTT. The whole variable domain, filled in from reference TRBV7-3 and TRBJ2-2, reads GAGVSQTPSNKVTEKGKYVELRCDPISGHTALYWYRQSLGQGPEFLIYFQGTGAADDSGLPNDRFFAVRPEGSVSTLKIQRTERGDSAVYLCASSPWTSTGELFFGEGSRLTVL.

This clone was seen a few times. The chain links TRBV5-1 to TRBJ2-7, with 7 bases matching TRBD2. Germline-derived CDR1 and CDR2 are SGHRS and YFSETQ. This CDR3 region has 14 residues. With 7 bases clipped from V and 0 bases from J, the junction kept 7 bases outside the gene matches. The chain's CDR3 is CASQSGVSSYEQYF. CDR3 nucleotide sequence: TGCGCCAGCCAAAGCGGGGTCAGCTCCTACGAGCAGTACTTC.

The V call is TRBV5-5, the J call TRBJ2-7; 9 positions agree with TRBD1. The length of the CDR3 is 14 residues. The germline CDR1 and CDR2 sequences are SGHKS and YYEKEE (reference sequence). Trimming took 3 bases from V and 3 from J; bases not matched to a gene: 4. The CDR3 here is CASSWGQGHYEQYF. The CDR3 DNA is TGTGCCAGCAGCTGGGGACAGGGACACTACGAGCAGTACTTC. The complete variable domain, with remaining parts taken from reference TRBV5-5 and TRBJ2-7, reads DAGVTQSPTHLIKTRGQQVTLRCSPISGHKSVSWYQQVLGQGPQFIFQYYEKEERGRGNFPDRFSARQFPNYSSELNVNALLLGDSALYLCASSWGQGHYEQYFGPGTRLTVT.

The chain employs TRBV25-1 and TRBJ2-5; D is undetermined. The J call may be mistaken, given a closer DNA end match to TRBJ2-7. The CDR3 covers 11 residues. CDR1 is MGHDK and CDR2 is SYGVNS in the germline V gene. The CDR3 is CASSQIHEQYF. The CDR3 bases are TGTGCCAGCAGCCAAATCCACGAGCAGTACTTC.

This clone was seen a single time. The J gene is TRBJ2-5, the V gene TRBV28; no clear D. The J call is doubtful: the DNA matches TRBJ2-7 better. The V gene's germline CDR1 is MDHEN and CDR2 SYDVKM. There are 12 residues in the CDR3. CDR3 sequence: CASSPLRYEQYF. DNA for the CDR3: TGTGCCAGCAGCCCTCTTCGTTACGAGCAGTACTTC.

V gene TRBV5-8 combines with J gene TRBJ1-2, with 8 bases lining up with TRBD1. CDR3 length equals 14 residues. The germline CDR1 and CDR2 sequences are SGHTS and YDEGEE. The junction had 8 bases not matched to a gene; V was cut back by 4 bases and J by 6 bases. CDR3 region: CASSPGQGLHGYTF. In nucleotides, the CDR3 is TGTGCCAGCAGCCCCGGACAGGGACTACATGGCTACACCTTC.

J is TRBJ2-2 and V is TRBV7-8; 10 bases align to TRBD2. Unmatched junction bases numbered 2, after V lost 3 bases and J lost 4 bases. This CDR3 contains 15 residues. The germline gives CDR1 SGHVS, CDR2 FQNEAQ. The CDR3 loop is CASSFQRGGTGELFF. The CDR3 nucleotides are TGTGCCAGCAGCTTTCAGCGGGGGGGCACCGGGGAGCTGTTTTTT.

This clone turned up a few times. This chain connects TRBV11-1 to TRBJ2-3; D is unresolved. The CDR3 is 15 amino acids. Germline values: CDR1 SGHAT, CDR2 FQDESV (reference sequence). V was cut by 1 base and J by 3 bases, with 11 bases left in between. The CDR3 here is CASSLGVAGTDTQYF. The CDR3 DNA follows: TGTGCCAGCAGCTTAGGGGTAGCTGGGACAGATACGCAGTATTTT.

V is TRBV19 and J is TRBJ1-5, with a weak D call TRBD1 (5 bases). The V gene's germline CDR1 is LNHDA and CDR2 SQIVND (reference sequence). The CDR3 has 16 residues. V dropped 1 base and J dropped 0 bases, with 10 bases sitting between them. DNA for the CDR3: TGTGCCAGTAGTATAGGGACACCCTATAGCAATCAGCCCCAGCATTTT. It specifies CASSIGTPYSNQPQHF.

The chain employs TRBV2 and TRBJ2-5; 11 positions match TRBD2. J gave up 5 bases and V 4 bases, and 6 bases lay outside the gene matches. From germline, CDR1 is SNHLY and CDR2 FYNNEI. CDR3 length: 15 amino acids. CDR3 protein: CASSGSSGRFETQYF. CDR3 nucleotides: TGTGCCAGCAGTGGGTCTAGCGGGAGGTTTGAGACCCAGTACTTC.

This clone turned up a few times. CDR3 loop: CAWRLAVKNEQFF. In nucleotides, the CDR3 is TGTGCCTGGAGACTAGCGGTTAAAAATGAGCAGTTCTTC. The chain combines TRBV30 with TRBJ2-1; 8 nucleotides align to TRBD2. Looked up from germline, CDR1 is GTSNPN and CDR2 is SVGIG (reference sequence). CDR3 length: 13 residues. V was clipped by 3 bases and J by 7 bases; unmatched bases: 5.

This chain connects TRBV9 to TRBJ1-5, with 8 nucleotides matching TRBD1. V lost 3 bases, J lost 7 bases, and 6 bases stayed unmatched. Germline V gene lookup returns CDR1 SGDLS and CDR2 YYNGEE. This CDR3 region has 14 residues. CDR3 nucleotides: TGTGCCAGCAGCGCGGACAGGGAGGGGCAGCCCCAGCATTTT. As protein: CASSADREGQPQHF.

The chain is built from TRBV27 and TRBJ2-7; perhaps TRBD1 as D (6 bases). V shed 5 bases and J shed 6 bases, with 17 bases lying between them. The CDR3 is 14 amino acids. The germline gives CDR1 MNHEY, CDR2 SMNVEV (reference sequence). The CDR3 bases are TGTGCCAGCAGTCCGCCGGGACACCTTAGCGAGCAGTACTTC. This codes for CASSPPGHLSEQYF.

This rearrangement joins TRBV7-2 to TRBJ2-7; TRBD2 matches 7 bases. CDR1 and CDR2 from the germline V gene are SGHTA and FQGNSA. V was pared by 1 base and J by 6 bases, with 18 bases of the junction left unmatched. The CDR3 runs 18 residues. The CDR3 spells CASSLDRGGGGGRVEQYF. The CDR3 nucleotides read TGTGCCAGCAGCTTAGACAGAGGAGGCGGGGGAGGACGAGTCGAGCAGTACTTC.

The chain carries TRBV5-1 and TRBJ1-2, with D possibly matching TRBD1 (6 bases). V lost 0 bases to trimming and J lost 2 bases, with 14 bases between them. CDR3 size: 16 residues. Germline V lookup: CDR1 SGHRS, CDR2 YFSETQ. This CDR3 is CASSLGRGDINYGYTF. CDR3 DNA sequence: TGCGCCAGCAGCTTGGGCAGGGGAGATATCAACTATGGCTACACCTTC.

V usage is TRBV7-9 and J usage is TRBJ2-1; D unresolved. The CDR3 sequence is 15 residues long. The germline gives CDR1 SEHNR, CDR2 FQNEAQ (reference sequence). Trimming left V 5 bases short and J 2 bases short, with 13 bases between. CDR3 protein: CASSLFPVTYNEQFF. The CDR3 DNA reads TGTGCCAGCAGCCTTTTCCCGGTTACCTACAATGAGCAGTTCTTC.

The rearrangement links TRBV15 to TRBJ2-5; D uncertain. Near its end, the DNA agrees better with TRBJ2-7, so the J call may be wrong. Germline CDR1 is LNHNV and CDR2 is YYDKDF (reference sequence). The CDR3 loop spans 13 amino acids. The CDR3 DNA is TGTGCCACCAGCAGAGTCCCACCCTACGAGCAGTACTTC. Its translation: CATSRVPPYEQYF.